Listed below are T cell receptor beta chains from one sample, sequenced in a study of T cells after yellow fever vaccination. One entry per CDR3 protein, called by TCRdb with MiXCR from the 5' RACE reads. The sample includes fewer than 400,000 distinct CDR3 sequences, 9.5% to 12% of them seen just once. Sample: CD4+ T cells sorted from PBMCs, taken 45 days after the yellow fever booster vaccination. These TCRs come from a man aged 18 to 29 who received the YFV17D yellow fever vaccine. Each CDR3 is given with its conserved first and last residue. A D gene is named only where the DNA matches it firmly. Not all rows give a size; the values are once, few, many and, for expanded clones, a class.

J: TRBJ1-5
size: many
V: TRBV7-2
D: -
DNA: TGTGCCAGCAGCTTACAAGGGTCGTATAGCAATCAGCCCCAGCATTTT
CDR3: CASSLQGSYSNQPQHF

J: TRBJ1-1
size: few
V: TRBV11-2
D: -
DNA: TGTGCCAGCAGCTCCTCAGATTTCAGGGCGTGGGACACTGAAGCTTTCTTT
CDR3: CASSSSDFRAWDTEAFF

J: TRBJ2-5
size: -
V: TRBV12-3/TRBV12-4
D: TRBD1
DNA: TGTGCCAGCAGTCACGGACAGGGGACCCAGTACTTC
CDR3: CASSHGQGTQYF

J: TRBJ2-7
size: few
V: TRBV29-1
D: TRBD1
DNA: TGCAGCGTCACCGGGACAGAGTCCTACGAGCAGTACTTC
CDR3: CSVTGTESYEQYF

J: TRBJ2-7
size: -
V: TRBV5-5
D: TRBD2
DNA: TGTGCCAGCAGCGTAGCGGGGGTGCGAGGGGTCTACGAGCAGTACTTC
CDR3: CASSVAGVRGVYEQYF

J: TRBJ2-1
size: few
V: TRBV18
D: -
DNA: TGTGCCAGCTCACCACCGCGACAGAGCTCCTACAATGAGCAGTTCTTC
CDR3: CASSPPRQSSYNEQFF

J: TRBJ2-5
size: -
V: TRBV9
D: -
DNA: TGTGCCAGCAGCCCGGAGGGGGGGGGAGAGACCCAGTACTTC
CDR3: CASSPEGGGETQYF

J: TRBJ2-3
size: -
V: TRBV7-3
D: -
DNA: TGTGCCAGCAGCTCCCAGGTACTAGATATGCAGTATTTT
CDR3: CASSSQVLDMQYF

J: TRBJ2-1
size: many
V: TRBV5-1
D: -
DNA: TGCGCCAGCAGCTTTCTCGGCTCCTACAATGAGCAGTTCTTC
CDR3: CASSFLGSYNEQFF

J: TRBJ1-5
size: -
V: TRBV18
D: TRBD1
DNA: TGTGCCAGCTCGTCAGGGGGTCGACTCAATCAGCCCCAGCATTTT
CDR3: CASSSGGRLNQPQHF

J: TRBJ2-7
size: many
V: TRBV3-1
D: -
DNA: TGTGCCAGCAGCCAGTTCCCTAACGAGCAGTACTTC
CDR3: CASSQFPNEQYF

J: TRBJ1-5
size: many
V: TRBV7-9
D: -
DNA: TGTGCCAGCAGCCTTAATAGCAATCAGCCCCAGCATTTT
CDR3: CASSLNSNQPQHF

J: TRBJ1-1
size: few
V: TRBV3-1
D: -
DNA: TGTGCCAGCAGCGGGCAAAACACTGAAGCTTTCTTT
CDR3: CASSGQNTEAFF

J: TRBJ2-1
size: -
V: TRBV7-8
D: TRBD1
DNA: TGTGCCAGCAGGGACAGGGGGAACTACAATGAGCAGTTCTTC
CDR3: CASRDRGNYNEQFF

J: TRBJ2-7
size: -
V: TRBV20-1
D: -
DNA: TGCAGTGCTATAGGGCAGTTCGACGAGCAGTACTTC
CDR3: CSAIGQFDEQYF

J: TRBJ1-2
size: few
V: TRBV6-2/TRBV6-3
D: -
DNA: TGTGCCAGCATGACACCCACGGGGAAAGGCTACACCTTC
CDR3: CASMTPTGKGYTF

J: TRBJ2-1
size: -
V: TRBV5-5
D: -
DNA: TGTGCCAGCAGCTTGGAGTGGGGGCCACGTGGTGAGCAGTTCTTC
CDR3: CASSLEWGPRGEQFF

J: TRBJ1-5
size: -
V: TRBV28
D: -
DNA: TGTGCCAGCAGCTCATGGGAGGGTGGGCAGCCCCAGCATTTT
CDR3: CASSSWEGGQPQHF

J: TRBJ1-1
size: few
V: TRBV7-2
D: -
DNA: TGTGCCAGCAGCTTAGGTAATCAGGGGAACACTGAAGCTTTCTTT
CDR3: CASSLGNQGNTEAFF

J: TRBJ2-1
size: few
V: TRBV4-1
D: -
DNA: TGCGCCAGCAGCCAAGCGGGACAAAAGGGATTCTTC
CDR3: CASSQAGQKGFF

J: TRBJ2-1
size: -
V: TRBV15
D: TRBD2
DNA: TGTGCCACCAGCAGGGACCGGGGGGGGCTGGATGAGCAGTTCTTC
CDR3: CATSRDRGGLDEQFF

J: TRBJ1-1
size: many
V: TRBV12-3/TRBV12-4
D: -
DNA: TGTGCCAGCAGTCCCGCGGGGGGCCTGAACACTGAAGCTTTCTTT
CDR3: CASSPAGGLNTEAFF

J: TRBJ2-1
size: few
V: TRBV12-3/TRBV12-4
D: -
DNA: TGTGCCAGCAGTGTATTTAGAGATAATGAGCAGTTCTTC
CDR3: CASSVFRDNEQFF